This is a list of T cell receptor beta chains from one sample in a study of T-cell reconstitution after alpha-beta-depleted transplantation in children. From the PCR reads, TCRdb called clonotypes with MiXCR, one entry per CDR3 protein. Here the sample spans some 6,000 distinct CDR3 sequences, roughly 17% being singletons. The input for sequencing was PBMCs, mostly from graft donor cells, taken 60 days after TCRalphabeta/CD19-depleted stem cell transplant. These receptors all stem from a male patient younger than 18 who had a stem cell transplant for acute myeloid leukemia, so the T cells may come from the graft donor. CDR3s include the opening cysteine and the closing phenylalanine or tryptophan. The D gene is left open where the match is weak. The size of a clone is reported for some rows only, either as once, few or many, or as a class for expanded clones.

size: medium-sized
J: TRBJ2-3
V: TRBV7-2
D: TRBD2
CDR3: CASRLAGYTDTQYF
DNA: TGTGCCAGCAGGTTAGCGGGATACACAGATACGCAGTATTTT

size: medium-sized
J: TRBJ2-5
V: TRBV12-3/TRBV12-4
D: TRBD2
CDR3: CASSQGLAGGETQYF
DNA: TGTGCCAGCAGCCAGGGACTAGCGGGGGGCGAGACCCAGTACTTC

size: few
J: TRBJ1-3
V: TRBV29-1
D: NA
CDR3: CSVVGGGYSGNTIYF
DNA: TGCAGCGTTGTTGGAGGCGGTTACTCTGGAAACACCATATATTTT

size: few
J: TRBJ2-7
V: TRBV19
D: NA
CDR3: CASSIEHEQYF
DNA: TGTGCCAGTAGTATAGAGCACGAGCAGTACTTC

size: few
J: TRBJ2-3
V: TRBV20-1
D: NA
CDR3: CSPRPNFNADTQYF
DNA: TGCAGTCCCCGCCCGAATTTTAACGCAGATACGCAGTATTTT

size: NA
J: TRBJ1-1
V: TRBV4-1
D: TRBD1
CDR3: CASSQGPGQGNTEAFF
DNA: TGCGCCAGCAGCCAAGGCCCGGGACAGGGGAACACTGAAGCTTTCTTT

size: NA
J: TRBJ1-2
V: TRBV20-1
D: NA
CDR3: CSASTGLGYTF
DNA: TGCAGTGCTAGCACAGGGCTCGGCTACACCTTC

size: few
J: TRBJ2-5
V: TRBV7-3
D: NA
CDR3: CASSPPGTETQYF
DNA: TGTGCCAGCAGCCCCCCAGGGACGGAGACCCAGTACTTC

size: medium-sized
J: TRBJ2-3
V: TRBV18
D: TRBD2
CDR3: CASSPLAGGDTQYF
DNA: TGTGCCAGCTCACCTCTAGCGGGAGGAGATACGCAGTATTTT

size: medium-sized
J: TRBJ2-1
V: TRBV10-3
D: NA
CDR3: CAISPSTGGEQFF
DNA: TGTGCCATCAGTCCTTCGACGGGCGGGGAGCAGTTCTTC

size: medium-sized
J: TRBJ2-1
V: TRBV27
D: NA
CDR3: CASSLWGGWNEQFF
DNA: TGTGCCAGCAGTTTATGGGGGGGCTGGAATGAGCAGTTCTTC

size: medium-sized
J: TRBJ2-7
V: TRBV5-4
D: NA
CDR3: CASSLGPVSSYEQYF
DNA: TGTGCCAGCAGCTTGGGACCGGTAAGCTCCTACGAGCAGTACTTC

size: NA
J: TRBJ2-7
V: TRBV21-1
D: NA
CDR3: CASSLPGGEPNYEQYF
DNA: TGTGCCAGCAGCCTGCCAGGGGGCGAGCCCAACTACGAGCAGTACTTC

size: NA
J: TRBJ1-5
V: TRBV4-2
D: NA
CDR3: CASSQDPSGGQPQHF
DNA: TGTGCCAGCAGCCAAGATCCCTCGGGAGGTCAGCCCCAGCATTTT

size: few
J: TRBJ1-2
V: TRBV3-1
D: TRBD1
CDR3: CASSPMTGTGGYTF
DNA: TGTGCCAGCAGCCCGATGACAGGGACGGGAGGCTACACCTTC

size: NA
J: TRBJ2-3
V: TRBV25-1
D: NA
CDR3: CASSEVGTQYF
DNA: TGTGCCAGCAGTGAAGTAGGTACGCAGTATTTT

size: NA
J: TRBJ2-7
V: TRBV20-1
D: NA
CDR3: CSASHGGGTGEQYF
DNA: TGCAGTGCTAGCCACGGAGGGGGAACGGGAGAGCAGTACTTC

size: few
J: TRBJ1-1
V: TRBV20-1
D: NA
CDR3: CSARDLGAGHRTEAFF
DNA: TGCAGTGCTAGAGATCTTGGGGCAGGCCACAGGACTGAAGCTTTCTTT

size: NA
J: TRBJ2-1
V: TRBV19
D: TRBD2
CDR3: CASPSGRGNNEQFF
DNA: TGTGCCAGTCCTAGCGGGAGAGGGAACAATGAGCAGTTCTTC

size: few
J: TRBJ2-7
V: TRBV19
D: TRBD1
CDR3: CASSFRTDRAYEQYF
DNA: TGTGCCAGTAGTTTCCGGACCGACAGGGCCTACGAGCAGTACTTC

size: few
J: TRBJ2-1
V: TRBV28
D: TRBD1
CDR3: CASSLSGTVYNEQFF
DNA: TGTGCCAGCAGTTTATCCGGGACAGTATACAATGAGCAGTTCTTC

size: medium-sized
J: TRBJ1-3
V: TRBV6-1
D: NA
CDR3: CASSHTRRFSGNTIYF
DNA: TGTGCCAGCAGCCATACACGACGGTTCTCTGGAAACACCATATATTTT